This note documents a single T cell receptor (beta chain) sequence. This specimen comes from a study of shared clonotypes between healthy human individuals. In germline, CDR1 is LNHNV, CDR2 YYDKDF (reference sequence). This CDR3 comprises 16 residues. The J segment lost 0 bases and the V segment lost 0 bases, leaving 1 base of the junction unmatched. Genomic DNA for unsorted samples was obtained from tens of millions of PBMCs. Libraries were prepared by immunoSEQ multiplex PCR; TCRdb keeps only in-frame clonotypes and omits some of them. The sample lists 450,000 to 500,000 clones; over 75% were seen once.

The chain couples TRBV15 to TRBJ2-2; 7 bases line up with TRBD1. Sequenced sample: PBMCs. The receptor comes from a middle-aged woman in good health. Some clones in this sample may be carry-over from other donors' samples. The DNA of the CDR3 is TGTGCCACCAGCAGAGATGGGACAGCGAACACCGGGGAGCTGTTTTTT. Amino acid sequence: CATSRDGTANTGELFF.